A single sample gave rise to the 2 T cell receptor beta chains below, sequenced in a study of T cells expressing NK-cell markers (dated by TCRdb to 2018 to 2020). The library was generated by 5' RACE. Instrument on record: Illumina HiSeq 2000. TCRdb reprocessed the reads, and each CDR3 protein sequence is entered once, without DNA. The table for this sample records about 460,000 distinct CDR3 sequences. The ten largest make up over 1.1% of the sample. Source material: blood T cells: a sorted CD56 or NKG2C T cell subset, CD4+ or CD8+ T cells, or bulk PBMC T cells (not recorded which). The receptor source for this set is a woman in her forties or fifties in good health. Donor details come from another sample of the same person, matched by shared clones.

The rearrangement links TRBV7-9 to TRBJ2-5; TCRdb picks TRBD2, but there is no DNA to check that call. Germline CDR1 reads SEHNR; CDR2 reads FQNEAQ (reference sequence). The CDR3 has 13 amino acids. This CDR3 reads CASSFIAGETQYF.

The chain combines TRBV7-8 with TRBJ2-7; TCRdb gives TRBD2 as the D gene, but with no DNA this cannot be confirmed. Germline-derived CDR1 and CDR2 are SGHVS and FQNEAQ. CDR3 size: 14 residues. The CDR3 reads CASSFRDLSYEQYF.